The 26 T cell receptor beta chains presented below share a single source sample, sequenced in a study of long-term antiretroviral therapy in people with HIV. Survey-level resolution applied to immunoSEQ assay v3.0. Clones were sequenced by immunoSEQ multiplex PCR, and TCRdb holds only the in-frame ones, with some missing. The data show 20,000 to 30,000 clones, around 90% seen once. Sequenced here: unsorted PBMCs, sampled 1.8 years before starting antiretroviral therapy. The receptors were sampled from a man in his fifties or sixties with HIV.

The CDR3, as DNA: TGTGCCAGCAGCTTGGCACGTTCCGGGACACGCTACGAGCAGTACTTC. This encodes CASSLARSGTRYEQYF. The rearrangement joins TRBV5-6 to TRBJ2-7, with a possible D match to TRBD1 (6 bases). The CDR3 consists of 16 residues. Per germline, CDR1 SGHDT and CDR2 YYEEEE. The ends were cut back, 0 bases at V and 3 bases at J, with 16 bases in the middle.

The V call is TRBV2, the J call TRBJ2-5; weak D call: TRBD2 (5 bases). Trimming cost V 3 bases and J 4 bases, with 12 bases left between them. Germline CDR1 reads SNHLY; CDR2 reads FYNNEI. The CDR3 spans 14 residues. For the CDR3, the DNA is TGTGCCAGCAGTGATCCGGAGGCCCGAGAGACCCAGTACTTC. It encodes CASSDPEARETQYF.

The chain uses TRBV19 and TRBJ2-1; 8 nucleotides agree with TRBD2. The V and J ends lost 5 bases and 5 bases, in that order; junction bases with no gene match: 20. Germline V gene lookup returns CDR1 LNHDA and CDR2 SQIVND (reference sequence). This CDR3 is built from 19 residues. CDR3 coding DNA: TGTGCCAGTAGTGGAGTGCCCGGTCGACCGGGACTAGATAACAATGAGCAGTTCTTC. Amino acid sequence: CASSGVPGRPGLDNNEQFF.

CDR3 sequence: CASSLVRGEANTEAFF. Here the CDR3 DNA reads TGTGCCAGCAGCTTAGTCCGGGGGGAGGCGAACACTGAAGCTTTCTTT. The chain uses TRBV13 and TRBJ1-1; maybe TRBD1 (5 bases). V dropped 1 base and J dropped 1 base, with 13 bases sitting between them. The CDR3 contains 16 residues. CDR1 PRHDT and CDR2 FYEKMQ come from the germline V gene (reference sequence). Drawing the rest from reference TRBV13 and TRBJ1-1, the complete variable domain is AAGVIQSPRHLIKEKRETATLKCYPIPRHDTVYWYQQGPGQDPQFLISFYEKMQSDKGSIPDRFSAQQFSDYHSELNMSSLELGDSALYFCASSLVRGEANTEAFFGQGTRLTVV.

The chain links TRBV5-1 to TRBJ2-7, with D perhaps being TRBD1 or TRBD2 (7 bases each). Trimming stripped 1 base from V and 6 bases from J, with 20 bases between. CDR3 length: 16 amino acids. CDR1 and CDR2 from the germline V gene are SGHRS and YFSETQ. The DNA of the CDR3 is TGCGCCAGCAGCTTGTTGTCGGGACAGCGGGAATCCGAGCAGTACTTC. Translation gives CASSLLSGQRESEQYF. Full variable domain (remainder filled in from reference TRBV5-1 and TRBJ2-7): KAGVTQTPRYLIKTRGQQVTLSCSPISGHRSVSWYQQTPGQGLQFLFEYFSETQRNKGNFPGRFSGRQFSNSRSEMNVSTLELGDSALYLCASSLLSGQRESEQYFGPGTRLTVT.

This chain uses TRBV29-1 with TRBJ2-5; D gene uncertain. Trimming removed 0 bases at V and 5 bases at J, with 10 bases between. Germline V lookup: CDR1 SQVTM, CDR2 ANQGSEA. CDR3 length: 13 residues. CDR3 in amino acids: CSVEDPIRETQYF. CDR3 nucleotide sequence: TGCAGCGTTGAAGATCCCATAAGGGAGACCCAGTACTTC.

The V and J genes are TRBV5-1 and TRBJ2-3; tentatively, D is TRBD1 or TRBD2 (5 bases each). From germline, CDR1 is SGHRS and CDR2 YFSETQ. The V and J ends lost 3 bases and 3 bases respectively, with 20 bases between them. The CDR3 consists of 17 residues. The CDR3 DNA sequence: TGCGCCAGCAGCTCCGGGACGGCCGGGGCTAGGACAGATACGCAGTATTTT. It codes for CASSSGTAGARTDTQYF.

The chain recombines TRBV9 with TRBJ1-1; D perhaps matches TRBD1 (5 bases). CDR3 length: 14 amino acids. Trimming cost V 2 bases and J 6 bases, with 14 bases left between them. Per germline, CDR1 SGDLS and CDR2 YYNGEE. The CDR3 loop is CASSVLREGAEAFF. CDR3 nucleotides: TGTGCCAGCAGCGTGTTAAGGGAAGGGGCTGAAGCTTTCTTT.

CDR3 coding DNA: TGTGCCAGCACCTCGAACCGGGACGCTGGCTACTATGGCTACACCTTC. It specifies CASTSNRDAGYYGYTF. The chain is built from TRBV28 and TRBJ1-2; possible D gene TRBD1, 5 bases. V was clipped by 7 bases and J by 3 bases, with 21 bases between them. Germline CDR1 MDHEN, CDR2 SYDVKM. The CDR3 runs 16 residues.

V usage is TRBV18 and J usage is TRBJ2-5; 9 positions match TRBD2. J was trimmed by 4 bases and V by 1 base; bases with no gene match: 4. This CDR3 spans 15 amino acids. Germline V CDR1 and CDR2: KGHSH, LQKENI. Written as DNA, the CDR3 is TGTGCCAGCTCACCACTAGCGGGAGTGGCAGAGACCCAGTACTTC. This encodes CASSPLAGVAETQYF. The full variable domain, its missing parts supplied by reference TRBV18 and TRBJ2-5, is NAGVMQNPRHLVRRRGQEARLRCSPMKGHSHVYWYRQLPEEGLKFMVYLQKENIIDESGMPKERFSAEFPKEGPSILRIQQVVRGDSAAYFCASSPLAGVAETQYFGPGTRLLVL.

V is TRBV28 and J is TRBJ2-3; tentatively, D is TRBD2 (6 bases). CDR1 and CDR2 (germline): MDHEN, SYDVKM. Deletions cut 1 base from V and 0 bases from J, with 17 bases between. The CDR3 contains 18 residues. CDR3 in DNA: TGTGCCAGCAGTTTATTATACGGAGGGGTTGGTAGCACAGATACGCAGTATTTT. It codes for CASSLLYGGVGSTDTQYF.

Relative to its sample, this clone is medium-sized (0.01 to 0.1%). This chain connects TRBV9 to TRBJ2-5; no clear D. V lost 0 bases, J lost 4 bases, and 16 bases lay in between. Germline CDR1 SGDLS, CDR2 YYNGEE. This CDR3 contains 16 residues. The CDR3 loop reads CASSVVGDQYRETQYF. As DNA, the CDR3 is TGTGCCAGCAGCGTAGTAGGAGACCAATACCGAGAGACCCAGTACTTC.

The J gene is TRBJ2-5, the V gene TRBV12-5; no firm D call. Germline CDR1 reads LGHNT; CDR2 reads FRNRAP. Deletions cut 0 bases from V and 5 bases from J, with 16 bases between. This CDR3 region has 16 residues. The CDR3 loop reads CASGLVSGFLGETQYF. CDR3 nucleotides: TGTGCTAGTGGTTTGGTATCAGGCTTTCTAGGGGAGACCCAGTACTTC.

This clone was counted a single time. The chain combines TRBV5-1 with TRBJ1-2; 7 positions match TRBD1. This CDR3 has 16 residues. Germline CDR1 SGHRS, CDR2 YFSETQ. V shed 4 bases, J shed 1 base, and the junction held 10 bases outside the gene matches. The CDR3 sequence: CASSDPTQGDNYGYTF. The CDR3 bases are TGCGCCAGCAGCGACCCCACGCAGGGGGATAACTATGGCTACACCTTC.

V gene TRBV18 combines with J gene TRBJ1-5; D gene unclear. Trimming left V 0 bases short and J 6 bases short, with 9 bases between. The germline CDR1 and CDR2 sequences are KGHSH and LQKENI. The CDR3 has 14 residues. CDR3 amino acids: CASSPPTFSQPQHF. The DNA for the CDR3 is TGTGCCAGCTCACCACCGACTTTTAGTCAGCCCCAGCATTTT.

The V and J genes are TRBV19 and TRBJ1-2, with D maybe TRBD1 (5 bases). Trimming cost V 7 bases and J 5 bases, with 20 bases left between them. The germline V gene encodes CDR1 LNHDA and CDR2 SQIVND (reference sequence). This CDR3 is built from 15 residues. Written as DNA, the CDR3 is TGTGCCAGTACCGATCCCCCAGGGAACGGGTATGGCTACACCTTC. The encoded protein is CASTDPPGNGYGYTF.

This sequence joins TRBV10-3 and TRBJ2-2; 9 bases map to TRBD2. CDR3 length: 15 residues. Germline CDR1 reads ENHRY; CDR2 reads SYGVKD. V lost 4 bases and J lost 5; bases outside the gene matches: 5. CDR3 loop: CAISGLAGRTGELFF. CDR3 DNA sequence: TGTGCCATCAGTGGGCTAGCGGGGCGAACCGGGGAGCTGTTTTTT.

This rearrangement joins TRBV11-3 to TRBJ1-1; D is perhaps TRBD1 (5 bases). CDR3 length equals 14 residues. V was trimmed by 2 bases and J by 2 bases, leaving 9 bases between them. Germline lookup yields CDR1 SGHNT and CDR2 YENEEA. For the CDR3, the DNA is TGTGCCAGCAGCTTACCGGGGCGAAACACTGAAGCTTTCTTT. This encodes CASSLPGRNTEAFF.

This chain uses TRBV6-4 with TRBJ1-2; maybe TRBD1 (6 bases). The CDR3 is 13 residues long. Trimming stripped 6 bases from V and 8 bases from J, with 16 bases between. Germline CDR1 MRHNA, CDR2 SNTAGT. The CDR3 nucleotides read TGTGCCAGCAGAGGGACACCTACAGCGGGCTACACCTTC. Translated, it gives CASRGTPTAGYTF.

V is TRBV30 and J is TRBJ2-7; TRBD2 is a possible D gene (6 bases). CDR3 length: 15 residues. V was clipped by 7 bases and J by 3 bases, with 22 bases between them. Germline CDR1 reads GTSNPN; CDR2 reads SVGIG (reference sequence). The CDR3 DNA is TGTGCCTCGGAGGGCAGATCGGATTCACTCTACGAGCAGTACTTC. Amino acid sequence: CASEGRSDSLYEQYF.

The chain joins TRBV6-9 to TRBJ2-7; D is ambiguous. The V and J ends lost 11 bases and 4 bases respectively, with 15 bases between them. This CDR3 contains 12 residues. Germline V lookup: CDR1 MNHGY, CDR2 SVAAGI. The CDR3 DNA reads as TGTGCCCGACGGGCAGATTATTACGAGCAGTACTTC. As protein: CARRADYYEQYF.

This clone was seen a single time. The chain uses TRBV6-6 and TRBJ1-1, with 7 nucleotides matching TRBD1. The CDR3 extends over 16 amino acids. CDR1 is MNHNY, CDR2 SVGAGI, per germline (reference sequence). V gave up 6 bases and J gave up 7 bases; unmatched junction bases: 17. DNA for the CDR3: TGTGCCAGCAGCCCAGGGGGGGTTGCGAACCGGGGTGAAGCTTTCTTT. Translated: CASSPGGVANRGEAFF.

V is TRBV9 and J is TRBJ2-2; no definite D call. This CDR3 contains 16 residues. The V end was cut by 0 bases, the J end by 6 bases, with 15 bases between. Germline V gene sequence: CDR1 SGDLS, CDR2 YYNGEE. The CDR3 here is CASSVAAKPLPGELFF. CDR3 in DNA: TGTGCCAGCAGCGTAGCTGCGAAACCCCTACCCGGGGAGCTGTTTTTT.

The chain recombines TRBV10-2 with TRBJ1-1; 8 bases line up with TRBD1. CDR3 length: 15 amino acids. Germline assignment: CDR1 WSHSY and CDR2 SAAADI. Trimming at V came to 8 bases and at J to 1 base, leaving 9 bases not matched to a gene. This chain's CDR3 is CASPRGTGGNTEAFF. CDR3 bases: TGCGCCAGCCCCCGAGGGACAGGAGGGAACACTGAAGCTTTCTTT.

The chain combines TRBV5-1 with TRBJ2-7; D unclear. The CDR3 spans 15 residues. Between the trimmed V and J ends, which lost 0 bases and 0 bases, there was a span of 10 bases. Germline loops: CDR1 SGHRS, CDR2 YFSETQ. Here the CDR3 reads CASSLVPVPSYEQYF. The CDR3 DNA is TGCGCCAGCAGCTTGGTTCCAGTCCCCTCCTACGAGCAGTACTTC. The entire variable domain, with the rest obtained from reference TRBV5-1 and TRBJ2-7, is as follows: KAGVTQTPRYLIKTRGQQVTLSCSPISGHRSVSWYQQTPGQGLQFLFEYFSETQRNKGNFPGRFSGRQFSNSRSEMNVSTLELGDSALYLCASSLVPVPSYEQYFGPGTRLTVT.

J is TRBJ2-3 and V is TRBV7-3; 9 nucleotides align to TRBD2. After removal of 1 base from V and 2 bases from J, the junction contained 13 bases not matched to a gene. The CDR3 spans 19 residues. In germline, CDR1 is SGHTA, CDR2 FQGTGA. The CDR3 reads CASSLRAFGTSSDTDTQYF. The DNA for the CDR3 is TGTGCCAGCAGCTTAAGGGCGTTTGGGACTAGCAGCGACACAGATACGCAGTATTTT.